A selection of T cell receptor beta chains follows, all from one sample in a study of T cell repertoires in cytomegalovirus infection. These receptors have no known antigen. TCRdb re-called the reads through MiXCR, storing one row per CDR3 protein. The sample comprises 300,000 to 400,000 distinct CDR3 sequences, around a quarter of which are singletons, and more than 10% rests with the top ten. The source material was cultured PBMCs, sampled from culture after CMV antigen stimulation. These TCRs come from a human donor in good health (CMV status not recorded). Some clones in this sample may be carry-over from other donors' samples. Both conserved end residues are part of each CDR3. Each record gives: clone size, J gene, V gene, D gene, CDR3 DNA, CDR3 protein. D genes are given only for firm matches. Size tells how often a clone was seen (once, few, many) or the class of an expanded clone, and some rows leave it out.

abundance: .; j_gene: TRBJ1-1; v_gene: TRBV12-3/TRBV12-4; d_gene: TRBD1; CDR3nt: TGTGCCAGCACCCGACAGGGAATCCACACTGAAGCTTTCTTT; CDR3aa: CASTRQGIHTEAFF
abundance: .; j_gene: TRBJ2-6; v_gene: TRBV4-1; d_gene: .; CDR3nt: TGCGCCAGCAGCCAAGATGTTGGGAACTCTGGGGCCAACGTCCTGACTTTC; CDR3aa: CASSQDVGNSGANVLTF
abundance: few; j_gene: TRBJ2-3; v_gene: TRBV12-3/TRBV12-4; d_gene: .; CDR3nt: TGTGCCAGCAGTTTAGCGGCTAGCCTCCCAGATACGCAGTATTTT; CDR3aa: CASSLAASLPDTQYF
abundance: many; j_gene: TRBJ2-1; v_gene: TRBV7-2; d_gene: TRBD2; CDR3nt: TGTGCCAGCAGTCTAGGAGGGGCGGGAGGGACCTACAATGAGCAGTTCTTC; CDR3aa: CASSLGGAGGTYNEQFF
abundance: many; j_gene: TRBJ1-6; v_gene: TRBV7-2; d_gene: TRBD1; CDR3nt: TGTGCCAGCAGCTTAACCGGGACAGGACTTTCACCCCTCCACTTT; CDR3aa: CASSLTGTGLSPLHF
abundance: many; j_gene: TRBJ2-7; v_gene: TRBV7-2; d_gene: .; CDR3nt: TGTGCCAGCAGAAGGGGTGACTACGAGCAGTACTTC; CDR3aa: CASRRGDYEQYF
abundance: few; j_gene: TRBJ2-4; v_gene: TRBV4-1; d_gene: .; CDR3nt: TGCGCCAGCAGCCCCAATTTGGGTCAGTTGAACATTCAGTACTTC; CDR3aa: CASSPNLGQLNIQYF
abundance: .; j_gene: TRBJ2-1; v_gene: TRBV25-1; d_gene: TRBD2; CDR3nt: TGTGCCAGCAGTGAAGCCAGGACTAGCGGGCTGTTCTTC; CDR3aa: CASSEARTSGLFF
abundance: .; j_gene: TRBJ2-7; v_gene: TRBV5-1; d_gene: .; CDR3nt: TGCGCCAGCAGCCCTGGCAGGGGGGCCTACGAGCAGTACTTC; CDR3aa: CASSPGRGAYEQYF
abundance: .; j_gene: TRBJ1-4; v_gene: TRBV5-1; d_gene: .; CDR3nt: TGCGCCAGCAGCTTGAACCGGGTCACTAATGAAAAACTGTTTTTT; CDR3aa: CASSLNRVTNEKLFF
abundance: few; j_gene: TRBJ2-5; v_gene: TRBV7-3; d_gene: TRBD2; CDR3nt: TGTGCCAGCAGCCTACCGGGACTAGTACTTAACTTC; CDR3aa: CASSLPGLVLNF
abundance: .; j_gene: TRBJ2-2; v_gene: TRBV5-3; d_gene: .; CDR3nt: TGTGCCAGCAGCTTGCGGCGGCGGAACACCGGGGAGCTGTTTTTT; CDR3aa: CASSLRRRNTGELFF
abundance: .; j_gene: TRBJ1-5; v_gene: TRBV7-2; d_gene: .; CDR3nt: TGTGCCAGCAGCTTAGCAAGGGGTGGCAATCAGCCCCAGCATTTT; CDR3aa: CASSLARGGNQPQHF
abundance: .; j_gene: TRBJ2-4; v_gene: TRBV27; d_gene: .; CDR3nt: TGTGCCAGCAGTTCTTCCGTAGCCAAAAACATTCAGTACTTC; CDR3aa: CASSSSVAKNIQYF
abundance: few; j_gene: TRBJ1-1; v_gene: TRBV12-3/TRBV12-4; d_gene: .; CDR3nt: TGTGCCAGCAGTTTAGACAGTAGGGGGGAAGCTTTCTTT; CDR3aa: CASSLDSRGEAFF
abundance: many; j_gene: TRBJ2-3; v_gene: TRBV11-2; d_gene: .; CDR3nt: TGTGCCAGCAGCCCTGCTGGGCCTACGCAGTATTTT; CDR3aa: CASSPAGPTQYF
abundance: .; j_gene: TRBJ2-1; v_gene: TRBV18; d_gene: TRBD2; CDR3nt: TGTGCCAGCTCTCCCAGGCCGACTAGCGGGGCATCATACAATGAGCAGTTCTTC; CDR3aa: CASSPRPTSGASYNEQFF
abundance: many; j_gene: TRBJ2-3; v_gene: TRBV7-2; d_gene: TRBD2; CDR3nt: TGTGCCAGCAGCCCTAGCGGTGATACGCAGTATTTT; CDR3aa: CASSPSGDTQYF
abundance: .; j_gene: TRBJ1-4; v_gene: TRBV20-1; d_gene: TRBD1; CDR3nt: TGCAGTGCTCCGGGACAGGGAAAAGAAAAACTGTTTTTT; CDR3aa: CSAPGQGKEKLFF
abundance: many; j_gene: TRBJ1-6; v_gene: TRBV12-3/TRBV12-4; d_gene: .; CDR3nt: TGTGCCAGCAGTTTGGCGGGGTCGGAAAATTCACCCCTCCACTTT; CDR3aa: CASSLAGSENSPLHF
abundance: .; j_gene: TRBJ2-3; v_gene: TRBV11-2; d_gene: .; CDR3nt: TGTGCCAGCAGCTTAGGGCGCTTCGCAGATACGCAGTATTTT; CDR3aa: CASSLGRFADTQYF
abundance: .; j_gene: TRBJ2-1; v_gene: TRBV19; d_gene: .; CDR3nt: TGTGCCAGTACTCGACCCGGGCCGTACAATGAGCAGTTCTTC; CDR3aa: CASTRPGPYNEQFF
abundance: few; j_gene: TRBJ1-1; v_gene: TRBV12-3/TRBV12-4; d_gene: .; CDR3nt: TGTGCCAGCAGTTTACAAACTGAAGCTTTCTTT; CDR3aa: CASSLQTEAFF